The rows below give T cell receptor beta chains drawn from one sample of a study of human T cells and chemical hapten exposure. TCRdb re-called the RACE reads through MiXCR, storing one row per CDR3 protein. Among 69,000 or so distinct CDR3 sequences, 10% were seen once, and the ten largest hold roughly 6.8%. The material sequenced was whole blood, taken in connection with sensitization to the hapten diphenylcyclopropenone (DPC). The receptors were gathered from a woman between 45 and 60 years old with alopecia areata. Some clones in this sample may be carry-over from other donors' samples. CDR3s include the opening cysteine and the closing phenylalanine or tryptophan. D genes are given only for firm matches. For some rows the clone size is stated as once, few or many, or as a class when expanded; others skip it.

size,V,D,J,DNA,CDR3
few,TRBV29-1,.,TRBJ2-1,TGCAGCGTGAAATACAATGAGCAGTTCTTC,CSVKYNEQFF
few,TRBV29-1,.,TRBJ2-2,TGCAGCGCCCGACTTAGGGGGGCAACCACCGGGGAGCTGTTTTTT,CSARLRGATTGELFF
many,TRBV3-1,.,TRBJ2-1,TGTGCCAGCAGCCAAGGGCGGAGGACCTACAATGAGCAGTTCTTC,CASSQGRRTYNEQFF
many,TRBV5-5,TRBD1,TRBJ2-7,TGTGCCAGCAGCTTCCCAGGGGGCTACGAGCAGTACTTC,CASSFPGGYEQYF
many,TRBV29-1,.,TRBJ1-2,TGCAGCGTTGAGGCAGCTCTTAACTATGGCTACACCTTC,CSVEAALNYGYTF
many,TRBV27,.,TRBJ2-1,TGTGCCAGCAGTTTACTGGCCGGAGATGAGCAGTTCTTC,CASSLLAGDEQFF
few,TRBV29-1,TRBD1,TRBJ2-2,TGCAGCTCCCAGTTGGGACAGGGCGGGGAGCTGTTTTTT,CSSQLGQGGELFF
many,TRBV10-2,.,TRBJ1-1,TGCGCCAGCAGTGCGAGGGGGGCTAGGATGAACACTGAAGCTTTCTTT,CASSARGARMNTEAFF
many,TRBV10-3,TRBD2,TRBJ2-2,TGTGCCATCAGTGTGGCGGGAGGCAGGGGACACACCGGGGAGCTGTTTTTT,CAISVAGGRGHTGELFF
many,TRBV5-4,.,TRBJ1-1,TGTGCCAGCAGCTTCGGCCAGGCTTTCACTGAAGCTTTCTTT,CASSFGQAFTEAFF
few,TRBV4-1,.,TRBJ1-3,TGCGCCAGCAGCCAAACCGGACAGCTTGGAAACACCATATATTTT,CASSQTGQLGNTIYF
many,TRBV29-1,.,TRBJ1-1,TGCAGCGTAGGTCCGGGCGCGAACACTGAAGCTTTCTTT,CSVGPGANTEAFF
many,TRBV6-8,.,TRBJ2-7,TGTGCCAGCAGTTACTCGATGACTACAGGGCTTAGGTACGAGCAGTACTTC,CASSYSMTTGLRYEQYF
.,TRBV29-1,.,TRBJ1-2,TGCAGCGCCCAGGACGGGAACTATGGCTACACCTTC,CSAQDGNYGYTF
many,TRBV27,.,TRBJ2-7,TGTGCCAGCAGTTTATTGGCAGCGGGACAGTTAAGGACGTACTTC,CASSLLAAGQLRTYF
.,TRBV5-1,.,TRBJ2-1,TGCGCCAGCAGCTTGCCCTCCGAGACTGCCTCTTTATACAATGAGCAGTTCTTC,CASSLPSETASLYNEQFF
many,TRBV7-9,TRBD2,TRBJ2-3,TGTGCCAGCAGCTTGCTACCTTCTAGCGGACTACTGGATACGCAGTATTTT,CASSLLPSSGLLDTQYF
many,TRBV6-6,.,TRBJ1-5,TGTGCCAGCAGTTATGTGGCCACCCGAGGACAGCCCCAGCATTTT,CASSYVATRGQPQHF
.,TRBV20-1,TRBD1,TRBJ1-2,TGCAGTGCTACGGACAGGGGTGAACCCTATGGCTACACCTTC,CSATDRGEPYGYTF
.,TRBV28,.,TRBJ2-7,TGTGCCAGCAGTTTAGCTTGGGACATTAAGTACTTC,CASSLAWDIKYF
many,TRBV20-1,.,TRBJ2-3,TGCAGTGCTAGAGATCACAAGCGGAGCACAGATACGCAGTATTTT,CSARDHKRSTDTQYF
many,TRBV9,.,TRBJ2-2,TGTGCCAGCAGCGTACGACAGACCGGGGAGCTGTTTTTT,CASSVRQTGELFF
many,TRBV5-1,.,TRBJ2-6,TGCGCCAGCAGCTTGGAAGGGGCCGGGGCCAACGTCCTGACTTTC,CASSLEGAGANVLTF
.,TRBV6-5,.,TRBJ1-1,TGTGCCAGCAGTCTGTTCGGGGGGGCGCGGACCGAAGCTTTCTTT,CASSLFGGARTEAFF
few,TRBV7-9,.,TRBJ2-3,TGTGCCAGCAGTAGACGCGGGGCGGATACGCAGTATTTT,CASSRRGADTQYF
few,TRBV7-9,.,TRBJ1-2,TGTGCCAGCAGCCTAGGGGGATCTCCCTATGGCTACACCTTC,CASSLGGSPYGYTF
many,TRBV12-3/TRBV12-4,.,TRBJ1-5,TGTGCCAGCAGTTTAGTTCCTGGTGCTGCGACCAATCAGCCCCAGCATTTT,CASSLVPGAATNQPQHF
.,TRBV19,.,TRBJ1-3,TGTGCCAGTAGTATAACAGAGACGCGCTCTGGAAACACCATATATTTT,CASSITETRSGNTIYF
.,TRBV4-1,.,TRBJ2-5,TGCGCCAGCAGCCTCGCCCCCGGTGGAGAGACCCAGTACTTC,CASSLAPGGETQYF
.,TRBV28,.,TRBJ1-6,TGTGCCAGCAGTTCCCAGCAGGCGATCTTCGCACCCCTCCACTTT,CASSSQQAIFAPLHF
.,TRBV11-2,TRBD1,TRBJ2-1,TGTGCCAACAGACACTACAGGGGGCTAAGAAATGAGCAGTTCTTC,CANRHYRGLRNEQFF
few,TRBV24-1,.,TRBJ1-5,TGTGCCACCAGTGATTTGTACAGCAATCAGCCCCAGCATTTT,CATSDLYSNQPQHF
.,TRBV12-3/TRBV12-4,TRBD1,TRBJ2-2,TGTGCCAGCAGTCCGGGACAGGTGACCGGGGAGCTGTTTTTT,CASSPGQVTGELFF
many,TRBV7-9,.,TRBJ2-3,TGTGCCAGCAGCTTATCGCCCCTTAGCGGCAGCACAGATACGCAGTATTTT,CASSLSPLSGSTDTQYF
.,TRBV9,TRBD1,TRBJ1-2,TGTGCCAGCAGCATGGGACAGGGGACCCATGGCTACACCTTC,CASSMGQGTHGYTF